Shown below are 10 T cell receptor beta chains from a single sample sequenced in a study of cytomegalovirus exposure and HLA in healthy donors. The PCR contained 60 Vbeta and 13 Jbeta primers. Clones were sequenced by immunoSEQ multiplex PCR, and TCRdb holds only the in-frame ones, with some missing. This table has 170,000 or so clones, 65% to 85% appearing once. The sequenced sample was PBMCs. These receptors all come from a woman between 45 and 65 years old in good health and CMV-seropositive.

Only a few counts were recorded for this clone. This sample includes further DNA sequences coding for the same CDR3. The gene calls are TRBV28 and TRBJ1-1; D is undetermined. The V end lost 5 bases, the J end lost 2 bases, and 6 bases lay between the germline ends. This CDR3 region has 12 residues. Germline-derived CDR1 and CDR2 are MDHEN and SYDVKM. CDR3 sequence: CASSDTNTEAFF. The DNA for the CDR3 is TGTGCCAGCAGTGATACAAACACTGAAGCTTTCTTT.

The sample holds one count of this clone. The genes are TRBV15 and TRBJ2-2; D might be TRBD2 (6 bases). Trimming took 0 bases from V and 5 from J, leaving 13 bases between them. Per germline, CDR1 LNHNV and CDR2 YYDKDF (reference sequence). The CDR3 is made up of 16 amino acids. The CDR3 here is CATSRDYGAGTGELFF. CDR3 sequence (DNA): TGTGCCACCAGCAGAGATTACGGGGCGGGAACCGGGGAGCTGTTTTTT.

This chain joins TRBV7-2 and TRBJ2-2; maybe TRBD2 (7 bases). This CDR3 is 15 amino acids long. Germline V gene sequence: CDR1 SGHTA, CDR2 FQGNSA. V shed 8 bases and J shed 5 bases, with 18 bases lying between them. The CDR3 spells CASRVGGALTGELFF. The DNA for the CDR3 is TGTGCCAGCCGGGTGGGGGGGGCTTTAACCGGGGAGCTGTTTTTT.

The chain uses TRBV7-9 and TRBJ2-7; TRBD1 aligns across 9 bases. Germline V gene data show CDR1 as SEHNR and CDR2 as FQNEAQ (reference sequence). V lost 4 bases to trimming and J lost 7 bases; unmatched junction nucleotides: 11. CDR3 length: 15 amino acids. CDR3 nucleotide sequence: TGTGCCAGCAGCTCGACGCGGGACAGGGCGGGAGAGCAGTACTTC. It specifies CASSSTRDRAGEQYF. The variable domain in full, with the rest retrieved from reference TRBV7-9 and TRBJ2-7, is DTGVSQNPRHKITKRGQNVTFRCDPISEHNRLYWYRQTLGQGPEFLTYFQNEAQLEKSRLLSDRFSAERPKGSFSTLEIQRTEQGDSAMYLCASSSTRDRAGEQYFGPGTRLTVT.

This clone was detected only a few times. The chain joins TRBV11-2 to TRBJ1-2, with D maybe TRBD1 (6 bases). This CDR3 spans 15 amino acids. Between the trimmed V and J ends, which lost 10 bases and 0 bases, there was a span of 18 bases. Germline V gene data show CDR1 as SGHAT and CDR2 as FQNNGV. The CDR3 region is CATADRFLTNYGYTF. The CDR3, as DNA: TGTGCCACCGCCGACAGGTTTCTTACTAACTATGGCTACACCTTC.

This chain uses TRBV7-8 with TRBJ2-5; maybe TRBD2 (5 bases). This CDR3 spans 15 amino acids. V lost 1 base to trimming and J lost 2 bases, with 11 bases between them. Germline V CDR1 and CDR2: SGHVS, FQNEAQ. The CDR3 DNA reads as TGTGCCAGCAGCTTAGTGGCGGGCCCTCAAGAGACCCAGTACTTC. As protein: CASSLVAGPQETQYF.

This clone has a handful of counts. The V and J genes are TRBV9 and TRBJ1-4; 12 bases align to TRBD1. The CDR3 covers 17 residues. Germline lookup yields CDR1 SGDLS and CDR2 YYNGEE. Germline trimming cut 2 bases from V and 7 bases from J; bases unmatched to any gene: 9. CDR3 in amino acids: CASSVGTGGAVSEKLFF. DNA for the CDR3: TGTGCCAGCAGCGTCGGGACAGGGGGCGCCGTTAGTGAAAAACTGTTTTTT.

Note on this clone: The same CDR3 also results from other DNA sequences found in this sample. V gene TRBV14 combines with J gene TRBJ1-1, with D hard to call. The CDR3 length is 13 residues. Germline V CDR1 and CDR2: SGHDN, FVKESK. V dropped 1 base and J dropped 2 bases, with 5 bases sitting between them. The CDR3 nucleotides read TGTGCCAGCAGCCAAGTCCTAAACACTGAAGCTTTCTTT. It yields the protein CASSQVLNTEAFF.

On this clone itself: Relative to the germline gene, one junction end is altered; a read error may explain this. The V gene is TRBV30, the J gene TRBJ1-2; possibly TRBD1 for D (5 bases). Germline V gene lookup returns CDR1 GTSNPN and CDR2 SVGIG (reference sequence). This CDR3 has 12 amino acids. CDR3 DNA sequence: TGTGCCTGGAGTGTTGGGACGCCGGGGGTCTTCTTC. Amino acid sequence: CAWSVGTPGVFF.

This clone was seen a handful of times. The CDR3 spells CASSQESRGNTEAFF. The CDR3 DNA reads as TGCGCCAGCAGCCAAGAGAGCAGGGGGAACACTGAAGCTTTCTTT. The chain links TRBV4-3 to TRBJ1-1, with D possibly being TRBD1 (6 bases). From germline, CDR1 is LGHNA and CDR2 YSLEER. Trimming took 0 bases from V and 1 from J, leaving 9 bases between them. This CDR3 comprises 15 residues.